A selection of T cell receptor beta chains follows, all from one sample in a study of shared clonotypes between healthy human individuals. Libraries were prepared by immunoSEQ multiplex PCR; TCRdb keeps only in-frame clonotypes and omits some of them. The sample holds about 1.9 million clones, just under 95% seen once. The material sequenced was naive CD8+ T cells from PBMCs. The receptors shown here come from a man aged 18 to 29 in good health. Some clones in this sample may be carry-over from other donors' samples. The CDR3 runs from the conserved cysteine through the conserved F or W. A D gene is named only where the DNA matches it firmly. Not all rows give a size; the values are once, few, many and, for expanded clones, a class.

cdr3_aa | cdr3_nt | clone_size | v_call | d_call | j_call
CASSSPGDRAYEQYF | TGTGCCAGCAGTTCCCCCGGGGACCGAGCCTACGAGCAGTACTTC | NA | TRBV6-5 | NA | TRBJ2-7
CASSQIGTGGSGYTF | TGCGCCAGCAGCCAAATAGGGACAGGCGGCAGTGGCTACACCTTC | few | TRBV4-1 | TRBD1 | TRBJ1-2
CASSPQGRGQPQHF | TGTGCCAGCAGCCCACAGGGCCGGGGTCAGCCCCAGCATTTT | NA | TRBV7-8 | NA | TRBJ1-5
CASSFGTSGRAYTGELFF | TGTGCCAGCAGCTTCGGGACTAGCGGGAGGGCCTACACCGGGGAGCTGTTTTTT | NA | TRBV9 | TRBD2 | TRBJ2-2
CASSQDMRLETQYF | TGCGCCAGCAGCCAAGATATGAGGTTGGAGACCCAGTACTTC | NA | TRBV4-1 | NA | TRBJ2-5
CASSARRPQHF | TGTGCCAGCAGCGCGAGGAGGCCCCAGCATTTT | NA | TRBV9 | NA | TRBJ1-5
CASSLGLRQGAANTEAFF | TGTGCCAGCAGCTTAGGATTAAGACAGGGGGCGGCGAACACTGAAGCTTTCTTT | NA | TRBV11-2 | TRBD1 | TRBJ1-1
CASSLYRGPYQPQHF | TGTGCCAGCAGCTTATACCGGGGTCCATATCAGCCCCAGCATTTT | NA | TRBV7-6 | NA | TRBJ1-5
CASSLWPLPSGANVLTF | TGTGCCAGCAGTTTATGGCCGCTTCCCTCTGGGGCCAACGTCCTGACTTTC | once | TRBV27 | NA | TRBJ2-6
CASSSHRDPLNIQYF | TGTGCCAGCAGTTCACACCGGGACCCACTAAACATTCAGTACTTC | once | TRBV28 | NA | TRBJ2-4
CASSVGGYKSPYNEQFF | TGTGCCAGCAGCGTAGGGGGCTATAAATCGCCCTACAATGAGCAGTTCTTC | NA | TRBV9 | NA | TRBJ2-1
CAWHSLSGASYNEQFF | TGTGCCTGGCATTCTCTCTCAGGGGCCTCCTACAATGAGCAGTTCTTC | NA | TRBV30 | NA | TRBJ2-1
CASSQGGGRDTQYF | TGTGCCAGCAGCCAAGGCGGGGGAAGGGATACGCAGTATTTT | NA | TRBV4-2 | TRBD2 | TRBJ2-3
CASSLQGPDEQYF | TGCGCCAGCAGCTTACAGGGACCCGACGAGCAGTACTTC | NA | TRBV5-1 | NA | TRBJ2-7
CASSTGTGSQYGYTF | TGTGCCAGCAGCACCGGGACAGGGAGTCAGTATGGCTACACCTTC | NA | TRBV7-6 | TRBD1 | TRBJ1-2
CASSLGQLYGYTF | TGTGCCAGCAGCTTGGGACAGCTATATGGCTACACCTTC | NA | TRBV7-9 | TRBD1 | TRBJ1-2
CASSPGDILSTDTQYF | TGTGCCAGCTCACCTGGGGACATTTTGAGCACAGATACGCAGTATTTT | NA | TRBV18 | NA | TRBJ2-3
CASRNRVGTEAFF | TGTGCCAGCAGGAACAGGGTCGGCACTGAAGCTTTCTTT | NA | TRBV6-5 | NA | TRBJ1-1
CASSPRAGINQPQHF | TGTGCCAGCAGCCCGCGGGCAGGGATCAATCAGCCCCAGCATTTT | few | TRBV27 | NA | TRBJ1-5
CASSATGTGAPGELFF | TGTGCCAGCAGTGCAACCGGGACAGGGGCCCCCGGGGAGCTGTTTTTT | NA | TRBV27 | TRBD1 | TRBJ2-2
CASSLSVAGDTDTQYF | TGTGCCAGCAGCTTAAGTGTAGCGGGAGACACAGATACGCAGTATTTT | NA | TRBV7-2 | TRBD2 | TRBJ2-3
CASTLLGRTEAFF | TGTGCCAGCACCCTCTTGGGGAGAACTGAAGCTTTCTTT | NA | TRBV5-6 | NA | TRBJ1-1
CAISGTYNEQFF | TGTGCCATTAGCGGCACGTACAATGAGCAGTTCTTC | NA | TRBV10-3 | NA | TRBJ2-1
CASSPDPGSYEQYF | TGTGCCAGCTCACCAGATCCCGGGAGCTACGAGCAGTACTTC | NA | TRBV18 | NA | TRBJ2-7
CAISDPMGLSYEQYF | TGTGCCATCAGTGACCCGATGGGACTTTCCTACGAGCAGTACTTC | NA | TRBV10-3 | NA | TRBJ2-7
CAWVGDGYTF | TGTGCCTGGGTAGGAGATGGCTACACCTTC | NA | TRBV30 | NA | TRBJ1-2
CASSSSPLEQFF | TGTGCCAGCAGCTCTTCCCCATTGGAGCAGTTCTTC | few | TRBV13 | NA | TRBJ2-1
CATQPAGATNEKLFF | TGTGCCACCCAACCTGCGGGGGCAACTAATGAAAAACTGTTTTTT | NA | TRBV15 | NA | TRBJ1-4
CASSLGHSTNYGYTF | TGTGCCAGCAGCTTAGGACACTCTACTAACTATGGCTACACCTTC | NA | TRBV7-8 | NA | TRBJ1-2